The TCR beta chain described here comes from a study of regulatory T cells in long-lasting Graves disease. General observations from the study: Lower TCR diversity characterized persistent Graves' patients relative to newly diagnosed patients. There was favoring of TRBV28, TRBJ1-2 and TRBJ2-5 in persistent disease.

The time point: persistent/refractory GD, antithyroid drugs over 5 years with positive TRAb. The TCR library was prepared using RNA isolated from PBMCs. Library construction for TCR beta used iRepertoire HTBI primers and Arm-PCR of CDR3 regions. Original processing notes: Analysis of the samples identified about 62 TRBV and 14 to 15 TRBJ segments. TCRdb analysed the multiplex PCR reads with MiXCR anew, one entry per CDR3 protein. The authors' filters were not applied to this entry. The sample has fewer than 550,000 distinct CDR3 sequences; 20% to 25% are singletons. Germline assignment: CDR1 LNHNV and CDR2 YYDKDF (reference sequence). CDR3 length: 14 amino acids. V gave up 1 base and J gave up 4 bases; unmatched junction bases: 0. This clonotype came up many times. Its antigen is not known.

The V gene is TRBV15, the J gene TRBJ2-5; 10 nucleotides match TRBD1. The sequences come from peripheral blood mononuclear cells (PBMCs), collected when the disease was refractory, from a patient treated with antithyroid drugs. The clonotype was recovered from a female donor with Graves disease. This CDR3 is CATSRGQGAETQYF. The CDR3 DNA reads TGTGCCACCAGCAGAGGACAGGGGGCAGAGACCCAGTACTTC.